The clone carrying this TCR beta chain was seen a handful of times. The data were obtained in a study of beta chain features in type 1 diabetes. Since all of the isolated RNA was reverse transcribed, expressed TCRB transcripts were what got sequenced. Measured with immunoSEQ multiplex PCR; TCRdb has only the in-frame clones, and not every one. The data hold about 340,000 clones, with 8% observed a single time. The TCR comes from a young woman in good health. The sequenced material came from central memory CD4+ T cells from blood.

The CDR3 sequence is CASRLTGGPRYGYTF. The DNA of the CDR3 is TGTGCCAGCAGACTCACAGGGGGACCTCGGTATGGCTACACCTTC. The chain carries TRBV28 and TRBJ1-2, with 8 bases identical to TRBD1. Unmatched junction bases numbered 11, after V lost 6 bases and J lost 5 bases. The CDR3 extends over 15 amino acids. Germline CDR1 is MDHEN and CDR2 is SYDVKM.